The clone carrying this T cell receptor (beta chain) has more than one count but fewer than ten. This record belongs to a study of T cells after yellow fever vaccination. TCRdb recomputed calls from the 5' RACE reads with MiXCR, one row per CDR3 protein. The sample includes approximately 450,000 distinct CDR3 sequences, roughly a sixth of them seen just once. The source material was PBMCs, sampled before the yellow fever booster vaccination. This TCR was sampled from a man between 18 and 29 years old who received the YFV17D yellow fever vaccine.

This CDR3 is CATSRDLGLRQETQYF. CDR3 nucleotides: TGTGCCACCAGCAGAGATCTAGGACTCCGCCAAGAGACCCAGTACTTC. The gene calls are TRBV15 and TRBJ2-5, with D possibly TRBD2 on 5 matching bases. The CDR3 totals 16 residues. V shed 0 bases and J shed 1 base, with 12 bases lying between them. Germline loops: CDR1 LNHNV, CDR2 YYDKDF (reference sequence).